A single sample gave rise to the 22 T cell receptor beta chains below, sequenced in a study of OX40 agonist ivuxolimab in advanced cancers. Clones were read by immunoSEQ multiplex PCR, and TCRdb kept only the in-frame ones, dropping some. Of more than 70,000 clones listed, about 90% are singletons. The sample was CD4+ or CD8+ T cells sorted from blood, taken in a trial of the OX40 agonist ivuxolimab. These TCRs come from an adult with an advanced solid tumor such as melanoma, head and neck, liver or kidney cancer.

The rearrangement joins TRBV5-1 to TRBJ1-1, with TRBD1 as a possible D gene (6 bases). The CDR3 totals 18 residues. V was cut by 0 bases and J by 1 base, with 19 bases left in between. Germline V lookup: CDR1 SGHRS, CDR2 YFSETQ. The CDR3 region is CASSLAAGARAKNTEAFF. As DNA, the CDR3 is TGCGCCAGCAGCTTGGCCGCAGGGGCCAGGGCGAAGAACACTGAAGCTTTCTTT.

The chain couples TRBV19 to TRBJ2-3; 7 bases map to TRBD2. The ends lost 1 base at V and 7 bases at J; junction bases unmatched: 5. Germline V gives CDR1 LNHDA, CDR2 SQIVND (reference sequence). The CDR3 length is 14 residues. The CDR3 here is CASSIGGGPYTQYF. CDR3 bases: TGTGCCAGTAGTATAGGGGGAGGGCCATATACGCAGTATTTT.

The chain carries TRBV28 and TRBJ2-3; no definite D call. Germline values: CDR1 MDHEN, CDR2 SYDVKM. The V end was cut by 3 bases, the J end by 3 bases, with 13 bases between. The CDR3 is made up of 15 amino acids. The CDR3 nucleotides are TGTGCCAGCAGTTTTGTGGGGAAAGGGACAGATACGCAGTATTTT. It yields the protein CASSFVGKGTDTQYF.

This chain connects TRBV25-1 to TRBJ1-1; D is undetermined. This CDR3 has 14 amino acids. Germline CDR1 is MGHDK and CDR2 is SYGVNS. The V gene lost 2 bases and the J gene lost 4 bases, with 11 bases spanning the gap. The CDR3 sequence: CASSEPGLVTEAFF. Here the CDR3 DNA reads TGTGCCAGCAGTGAACCCGGATTGGTCACTGAAGCTTTCTTT.

The J gene is TRBJ2-2, the V gene TRBV7-2; D is ambiguous. The CDR3 extends over 13 amino acids. The germline gives CDR1 SGHTA, CDR2 FQGNSA. Deletions cut 4 bases from V and 6 bases from J, with 9 bases between. The CDR3 loop is CASSSLLAGELFF. DNA for the CDR3: TGTGCCAGCAGCTCCCTATTGGCCGGGGAGCTGTTTTTT.

The chain couples TRBV19 to TRBJ2-1; D may be TRBD2 (5 bases). The CDR3 consists of 15 residues. The V gene lost 7 bases and the J gene lost 0 bases, with 13 bases spanning the gap. From germline, CDR1 is LNHDA and CDR2 SQIVND (reference sequence). CDR3 DNA sequence: TGTGCCAGTATGGGAAGCGGATCCTCCTACAATGAGCAGTTCTTC. Translation gives CASMGSGSSYNEQFF.

The chain links TRBV18 to TRBJ2-5, with D unclear. The length of the CDR3 is 15 residues. Germline V gives CDR1 KGHSH, CDR2 LQKENI. The V gene lost 2 bases and the J gene lost 2 bases, with 12 bases spanning the gap. CDR3: CASSPAITVQETQYF. CDR3 bases: TGTGCCAGCTCACCAGCGATTACCGTTCAAGAGACCCAGTACTTC.

The J gene is TRBJ1-2, the V gene TRBV19, with a tentative D call TRBD1 (6 bases). The germline V gene has CDR1 LNHDA and CDR2 SQIVND (reference sequence). The CDR3 is made up of 14 amino acids. Trimming cost V 5 bases and J 7 bases, with 17 bases left between them. CDR3 region: CASSQDRSGAGYTF. Here the CDR3 DNA reads TGTGCCAGTAGTCAAGACAGGTCGGGGGCTGGCTACACCTTC.

The J gene is TRBJ2-5, the V gene TRBV18; D not resolved. Germline V CDR1 and CDR2: KGHSH, LQKENI. The CDR3 spans 14 residues. Trimming stripped 2 bases from V and 5 bases from J, with 12 bases between. CDR3 residues: CASSPSSGGETQYF. For the CDR3, the DNA is TGTGCCAGCTCACCATCGTCAGGTGGGGAGACCCAGTACTTC.

The chain combines TRBV5-1 with TRBJ1-1; 8 bases map to TRBD1. Germline V gene data show CDR1 as SGHRS and CDR2 as YFSETQ. Trimming cost V 3 bases and J 4 bases; bases outside gene matches: 11. CDR3 length: 16 residues. CDR3 sequence (DNA): TGCGCCAGCAGCTACGTCTCGACAGGGGTGGGCACTGAAGCTTTCTTT. This codes for CASSYVSTGVGTEAFF.

The chain is built from TRBV4-1 and TRBJ1-4; 9 bases are a match to TRBD1. Per germline, CDR1 MGHRA and CDR2 YSYEKL. This CDR3 contains 15 residues. Losses at the gene ends were 5 bases for V and 6 bases for J; bases not matched to a gene: 7. DNA of the CDR3: TGCGCCAGCAGCGTCACGGGACAGGGCGATGAAAAACTGTTTTTT. Protein: CASSVTGQGDEKLFF.

The CDR3 loop is CASSPVSYEQYF. The CDR3 nucleotides read TGTGCCAGTAGTCCCGTCTCCTACGAGCAGTACTTC. This chain links TRBV19 with TRBJ2-7; no definite D call. This CDR3 contains 12 residues. The V end lost 5 bases, the J end lost 0 bases, and 5 bases lay between the germline ends. Germline V CDR1 and CDR2: LNHDA, SQIVND (reference sequence).

The chain links TRBV28 to TRBJ2-1, with D maybe TRBD1 (6 bases). CDR1 MDHEN and CDR2 SYDVKM come from the germline V gene. Trimming shortened V by 7 bases and J by 11 bases, and 12 bases separated the two germline ends. The CDR3 loop spans 11 amino acids. The CDR3 DNA is TGTGCCAGCATTAGGGACACTCAGCAGTTCTTC. It encodes CASIRDTQQFF.

This clone was found once. The chain employs TRBV6-1 and TRBJ2-1, with 9 bases identical to TRBD1. The length of the CDR3 is 15 residues. Germline assignment: CDR1 MNHNS and CDR2 SASEGT. After removal of 3 bases from V and 3 bases from J, the junction contained 3 bases not matched to a gene. Written as DNA, the CDR3 is TGTGCCAGCAGTGAGGGACAGGGCTACTACAATGAGCAGTTCTTC. It is translated as CASSEGQGYYNEQFF.

Of note for this clone: The same CDR3 also results from other DNA sequences found in this sample. The chain couples TRBV2 to TRBJ1-4; 7 bases line up with TRBD1. Trimming took 7 bases from V and 8 from J; bases not matched to a gene: 10. The CDR3 is 14 residues long. Germline V CDR1 and CDR2: SNHLY, FYNNEI. The CDR3 coding sequence is TGTGCCAGCACCAACAGGGGACGTGGGGAAAAACTGTTTTTT. Its translation: CASTNRGRGEKLFF.

The rearrangement links TRBV15 to TRBJ2-7; 9 positions agree with TRBD1. The CDR3 contains 16 residues. Germline CDR1 is LNHNV and CDR2 is YYDKDF (reference sequence). The J segment lost 3 bases and the V segment lost 3 bases, leaving 9 bases of the junction unmatched. CDR3 in amino acids: CATSREGQGSRYEQYF. The CDR3 coding sequence is TGTGCCACCAGCAGGGAAGGACAGGGGTCGCGCTACGAGCAGTACTTC.

This clone was recorded a few times. The rearrangement uses TRBV5-5 and TRBJ1-4; D not certain. Per germline, CDR1 SGHKS and CDR2 YYEKEE (reference sequence). This CDR3 has 14 residues. V was pared by 3 bases and J by 1 base, with 7 bases between. For the CDR3, the DNA is TGTGCCAGCAGCTCTTCTGTAACTAATGAAAAACTGTTTTTT. Translating gives CASSSSVTNEKLFF. Together with reference TRBV5-5 and TRBJ1-4, the CDR3 gives the full variable domain: DAGVTQSPTHLIKTRGQQVTLRCSPISGHKSVSWYQQVLGQGPQFIFQYYEKEERGRGNFPDRFSARQFPNYSSELNVNALLLGDSALYLCASSSSVTNEKLFFGSGTQLSVL.

The genes are TRBV19 and TRBJ1-5, with D possibly being TRBD1 (6 bases). V dropped 10 bases and J dropped 2 bases, with 18 bases sitting between them. CDR3 length equals 15 residues. Per germline, CDR1 LNHDA and CDR2 SQIVND (reference sequence). The DNA for the CDR3 is TGTGCCACACACCAAGACAGGCCTGGCAATCAGCCCCAGCATTTT. Translation: CATHQDRPGNQPQHF.

This clone was counted between two and nine times. The chain is built from TRBV29-1 and TRBJ1-5; TRBD1 matches 8 bases. The CDR3 consists of 14 residues. The J segment lost 2 bases and the V segment lost 6 bases, leaving 6 bases of the junction unmatched. The germline gives CDR1 SQVTM, CDR2 ANQGSEA. For the CDR3, the DNA is TGCAGCGTCCGACAGGGGCCGGGCAATCAGCCCCAGCATTTT. This sequence encodes CSVRQGPGNQPQHF.

V gene TRBV7-9 combines with J gene TRBJ1-1, with D unclear. V was cut by 4 bases and J by 5 bases, with 5 bases left in between. There are 11 residues in the CDR3. Germline CDR1 SEHNR, CDR2 FQNEAQ (reference sequence). For the CDR3, the DNA is TGTGCCAGCAGCTCGAGGACTGAAGCTTTCTTT. Its translation: CASSSRTEAFF.

The rearrangement links TRBV2 to TRBJ1-4; possible D gene TRBD1, 6 bases. V lost 2 bases to trimming and J lost 8 bases, with 15 bases between them. CDR1 is SNHLY, CDR2 FYNNEI, per germline. The CDR3 loop spans 15 amino acids. CDR3 DNA sequence: TGTGCCAGCAGTGAATTTCCGCCCCAGGGGGAAAAACTGTTTTTT. Protein: CASSEFPPQGEKLFF. Combining the CDR3 with reference TRBV2 and TRBJ1-4 gives the whole variable domain EPEVTQTPSHQVTQMGQEVILRCVPISNHLYFYWYRQILGQKVEFLVSFYNNEISEKSEIFDDQFSVERPDGSNFTLKIRSTKLEDSAMYFCASSEFPPQGEKLFFGSGTQLSVL.

The chain joins TRBV29-1 to TRBJ2-1; 8 bases fit TRBD1. Germline trimming cut 6 bases from V and 1 base from J; bases unmatched to any gene: 5. The V gene's germline CDR1 is SQVTM and CDR2 ANQGSEA. This CDR3 region has 14 residues. For the CDR3, the DNA is TGCAGCGTGTCCGGACAGGGATCCTACAATGAGCAGTTCTTC. Protein sequence: CSVSGQGSYNEQFF.